This TCR beta chain was documented in a study of cytomegalovirus exposure and HLA in healthy donors. The junction had 4 bases not matched to a gene; V was cut back by 1 base and J by 1 base. The CDR3 length is 16 residues. The germline V gene has CDR1 SGHRS and CDR2 YFSETQ. Researchers ran the PCR with 60 Vbeta and 13 Jbeta primers. Clones were read by immunoSEQ multiplex PCR, and TCRdb kept only the in-frame ones, dropping some. The sample has 150,000 to 200,000 clones; roughly three quarters are singletons. The chain employs TRBV5-1 and TRBJ2-5; TRBD2 agrees at 10 bases. This TCR was recovered from a woman aged 45-60 years in good health and CMV-seropositive. Sequenced sample: PBMCs. The chain's CDR3 is CASSLSSGGAQETQYF. The CDR3 region has the DNA TGCGCCAGCAGCTTGAGCAGCGGGGGGGCCCAAGAGACCCAGTACTTC.